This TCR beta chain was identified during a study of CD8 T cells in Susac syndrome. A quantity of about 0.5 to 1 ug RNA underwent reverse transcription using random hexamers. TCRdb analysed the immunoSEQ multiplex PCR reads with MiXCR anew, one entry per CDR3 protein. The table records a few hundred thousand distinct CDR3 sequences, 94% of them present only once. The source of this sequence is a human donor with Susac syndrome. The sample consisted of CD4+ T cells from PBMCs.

CDR3 bases: TGTGCCAGCAGCCAAGTCCAGGGCGCGGGCACTGAAGCTTTCTTT. This encodes CASSQVQGAGTEAFF. The chain employs TRBV4-2 and TRBJ1-1; perhaps TRBD1 as D (5 bases). This CDR3 region has 15 residues. Trimming left V 1 base short and J 4 bases short, with 13 bases between. Germline assignment: CDR1 LGHNA and CDR2 YNFKEQ.